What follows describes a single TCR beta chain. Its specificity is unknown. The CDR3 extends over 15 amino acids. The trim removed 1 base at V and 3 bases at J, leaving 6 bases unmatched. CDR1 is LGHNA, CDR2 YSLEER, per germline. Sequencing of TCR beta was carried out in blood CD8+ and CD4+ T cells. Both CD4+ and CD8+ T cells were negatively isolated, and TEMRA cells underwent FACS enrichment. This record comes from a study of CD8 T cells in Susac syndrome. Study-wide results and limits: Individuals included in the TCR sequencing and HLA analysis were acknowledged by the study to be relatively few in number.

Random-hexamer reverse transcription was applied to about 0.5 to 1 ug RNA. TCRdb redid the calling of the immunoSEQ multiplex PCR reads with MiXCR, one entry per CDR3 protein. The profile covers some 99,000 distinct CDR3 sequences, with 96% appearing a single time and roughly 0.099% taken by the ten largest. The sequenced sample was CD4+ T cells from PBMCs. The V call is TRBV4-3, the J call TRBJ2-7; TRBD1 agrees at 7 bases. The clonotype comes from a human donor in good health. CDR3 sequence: CASSQVTGAIYEQYF. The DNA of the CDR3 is TGCGCCAGCAGCCAAGTAACAGGGGCGATCTACGAGCAGTACTTC.